What follows are 3 T cell receptor beta chains derived from one specimen sequenced in a study of breast tumors, draining lymph nodes, adjacent tissues. Via MiXCR, TCRdb re-called the multiplex PCR reads, giving one row per CDR3 protein. Counted here are around 130,000 distinct CDR3 sequences, 15% to 20% occurring once; the ten biggest clones make up roughly 4%. Samples came from axillary lymph nodes draining the breast cancer. Sequencing used axillary lymph node tissue. Source of these receptors: a female donor with breast cancer. Some clones in this sample may be carry-over from other donors' samples.

This clonotype came up many times. The genes are TRBV29-1 and TRBJ2-5, with D hard to call. The CDR3 has 11 amino acids. CDR1 and CDR2 (germline): SQVTM, ANQGSEA. Trimming shortened V by 5 bases and J by 1 base, and 5 bases separated the two germline ends. The CDR3 sequence is CSVTPQETQYF. The CDR3 coding sequence is TGCAGCGTTACCCCCCAAGAGACCCAGTACTTC.

The V call is TRBV30, the J call TRBJ1-5; 8 bases map to TRBD1. Germline CDR1 and CDR2: GTSNPN and SVGIG (reference sequence). The CDR3 contains 14 residues. The V and J ends lost 2 bases and 4 bases, in that order; junction bases with no gene match: 4. Here the CDR3 DNA reads TGTGCCTGGAGTCTTGGGACAGGAAATCAGCCCCAGCATTTT. The encoded protein is CAWSLGTGNQPQHF.

This clonotype was seen repeatedly, ten times or more. Relative to the germline gene, one junction end is altered; a read error may explain this. The rearrangement joins TRBV20-1 to TRBJ2-1, with TRBD2 identical over 12 bases. The CDR3 runs 15 residues. Germline CDR1 is DFQATT and CDR2 is SNEGSKA (reference sequence). The DNA of the CDR3 is TGCAGTGCGCCTCTAGCGGGGGGGCCCTACAATGAGCAGTTCTTT. As protein: CSAPLAGGPYNEQFF.